This TCR beta chain was recorded in a study of technical replicates of blood from several donors. The CDR3 runs to 15 residues. V lost 4 bases to trimming and J lost 1 base; unmatched junction nucleotides: 2. Germline V gives CDR1 MNHEY, CDR2 SVGAGI. Clones were sequenced by immunoSEQ multiplex PCR, and TCRdb holds only the in-frame ones, with some missing. The sample carries 65,000 to 85,000 clones, about 92% recorded once. The source is a human donor in good health. The chain links TRBV6-5 to TRBJ2-3; 10 bases are shared with TRBD2. The sample consisted of T cells isolated from PBMCs. CDR3 sequence (DNA): TGTGCCAGCAGTTTCACTAGCGGGGGCACAGATACGCAGTATTTT. It specifies CASSFTSGGTDTQYF.